This T cell receptor beta chain was recovered during a study of beta chain features in type 1 diabetes. Populations obtained by sorting all exceeded 95% purity. The CDR3 length is 15 residues. CDR1 GTSNPN and CDR2 SVGIG come from the germline V gene (reference sequence). Findings and limits, study-wide: Patients and controls would be equally affected if PCR favored shorter templates.

This clone was seen only a few times. The antigen is unknown. As every portion of the isolated RNA was reverse transcribed, the sequencing read expressed TCRB transcripts. There were about 3.6 million reads on average in the naive, central memory and regulatory T cell samples. Sequenced by immunoSEQ multiplex PCR; TCRdb stores in-frame clones only, minus some. The sample includes some 500,000 clones, 9.5% to 12% of them seen just once. Sequencing was performed on naive CD4+ T cells from blood. The origin of this receptor is a woman under 30 in good health. The J gene is TRBJ2-2, the V gene TRBV30, with a tentative D call TRBD1 (5 bases). CDR3 loop: CASPGRQLNTGELFF. The CDR3 DNA sequence: TGTGCTTCCCCCGGACGACAGTTGAACACCGGGGAGCTGTTTTTT.